Presented here are 21 T cell receptor beta chains from one specimen sequenced in a study of beta chain features in type 1 diabetes. Investigators reverse transcribed all isolated RNA, so they sequenced expressed TCRB transcripts. Profiling relied on immunoSEQ multiplex PCR, and the TCRdb table lists in-frame clones only, not all of them. The sample carries 95,000 to 150,000 clones, about 17% recorded once. Overall study findings and caveats: All four CD4+ subsets from Type 1 diabetes patients carried moderately but significantly shorter TCRB CDR3s.

Antigen specificity for these receptors is unknown. Material for sequencing was central memory CD4+ T cells from blood. The receptors here all came from a man aged 25 to 40 with type 1 diabetes.

In nucleotides, the CDR3 is TGTGCCAGCAGCTTTTACCTGGTCTCAGATACGCAGTATTTT. It translates to CASSFYLVSDTQYF. The chain has TRBV7-2 and TRBJ2-3; D ambiguous. Germline CDR1 is SGHTA and CDR2 is FQGNSA. V dropped 3 bases and J dropped 4 bases, with 11 bases sitting between them. The CDR3 totals 14 residues.

This clone came up a few times. For the CDR3, the DNA is TGTGCCAGCAGCTTTCCCCCTAGATTAGGAAATGAGCAGTTCTTC. It codes for CASSFPPRLGNEQFF. The V gene is TRBV7-9, the J gene TRBJ2-1; D is unresolved. Trimming shortened V by 3 bases and J by 7 bases, and 16 bases separated the two germline ends. CDR3 size: 15 residues. Germline loops: CDR1 SEHNR, CDR2 FQNEAQ (reference sequence).

This clone has a count of ten or more. V usage is TRBV7-2 and J usage is TRBJ1-1; D call uncertain. Per the germline V gene, CDR1 is SGHTA and CDR2 is FQGNSA. This CDR3 contains 14 residues. V was clipped by 3 bases and J by 1 base, with 9 bases between them. CDR3 residues: CASSLRRANTEAFF. As DNA, the CDR3 is TGTGCCAGCAGCTTGAGAAGGGCGAACACTGAAGCTTTCTTT.

V gene TRBV9 combines with J gene TRBJ2-3; maybe TRBD1 (6 bases). Trimming removed 0 bases from V and 5 bases from J, with 16 bases in between. The V gene's germline CDR1 is SGDLS and CDR2 YYNGEE. The length of the CDR3 is 16 residues. CDR3 amino acids: CASSVGARRGGDTQYF. CDR3 DNA sequence: TGTGCCAGCAGCGTAGGGGCTCGTCGAGGGGGAGATACGCAGTATTTT.

In this sample, this clone turned up a few times. This sequence joins TRBV13 and TRBJ2-1, with D tentatively TRBD2 (6 bases). Trimming took 1 base from V and 5 from J, leaving 15 bases between them. The CDR3 contains 16 residues. Germline values: CDR1 PRHDT, CDR2 FYEKMQ (reference sequence). The CDR3 spells CASSLAELATNNEQFF. The CDR3, as DNA: TGTGCCAGCAGCTTAGCGGAGCTAGCGACCAACAATGAGCAGTTCTTC.

This clone was seen once. The chain carries TRBV5-4 and TRBJ2-7; TRBD1 aligns across 9 bases. J was trimmed by 5 bases and V by 0 bases; bases with no gene match: 0. This CDR3 spans 13 amino acids. Per germline, CDR1 SGHNT and CDR2 YYREEE (reference sequence). The CDR3 protein is CASSLGTGDEQYF. The CDR3 DNA reads as TGTGCCAGCAGCTTGGGGACAGGGGACGAGCAGTACTTC.

This clone was found a few times. A far larger clone differs by one base, so this is likely a read error. The chain couples TRBV29-1 to TRBJ1-1; TRBD1 agrees at 9 bases. CDR1 is SQVTM, CDR2 ANQGSEA, per germline. CDR3 length equals 13 residues. CDR3: CRVGTGMNTEAFF. The DNA of the CDR3 is TGCAGAGTAGGGACAGGGATGAACACTGAAGCTTTCTTT. Variable domain in full (rest from reference TRBV29-1 and TRBJ1-1): SAVISQKPSRDICQRGTSLTIQCQVDSQVTMMFWYRQQPGQSLTLIATANQGSEATYESGFVIDKFPISRPNLTFSTLTVSNMSPEDSSIYLCRVGTGMNTEAFFGQGTRLTVV.

This clone showed up just a few times. The rearrangement links TRBV2 to TRBJ1-2; D remains ambiguous. The germline CDR1 and CDR2 sequences are SNHLY and FYNNEI. Trimming cost V 2 bases and J 4 bases, with 8 bases left between them. CDR3 length equals 13 residues. The CDR3 DNA follows: TGTGCCAGCAGTGAACCGGGCCGCTATGGCTACACCTTC. Amino acids: CASSEPGRYGYTF.

This clone was observed many times. This chain joins TRBV28 and TRBJ2-7; the D is unclear. CDR3 size: 12 residues. The germline gives CDR1 MDHEN, CDR2 SYDVKM. V was clipped by 3 bases and J by 1 base, with 4 bases between them. CDR3 sequence (DNA): TGTGCCAGCAGTTTTGGTTCCTACGAGCAGTACTTC. Translated, it gives CASSFGSYEQYF.

In its sample, this clone was seen a few times. The chain is built from TRBV5-6 and TRBJ2-1, with D possibly matching TRBD2 (5 bases). The V end was cut by 1 base, the J end by 6 bases, with 11 bases between. Germline CDR1 SGHDT, CDR2 YYEEEE. This CDR3 has 14 residues. The CDR3 bases are TGTGCCAGCAGCTTGTCCGGGCTAGCCAATGAGCAGTTCTTC. This gives the protein CASSLSGLANEQFF.

This clone was seen repeatedly, ten times or more. V and J are TRBV23-1 and TRBJ2-7, with TRBD1 matching over 7 bases. TRBV23-1 is filed as an ORF, its function uncertain. V dropped 6 bases and J dropped 2; count of bases not matched to a gene: 7. The CDR3 sequence is 14 residues long. The CDR3 loop reads CASRLPGQPYEQYF. The CDR3 nucleotides are TGCGCCAGCAGGCTCCCGGGACAGCCCTACGAGCAGTACTTC.

This clone was found a few times. This chain joins TRBV29-1 and TRBJ2-7; D may correspond to TRBD1 or TRBD2 (5 bases each). CDR1 and CDR2 (germline): SQVTM, ANQGSEA. V was clipped by 4 bases and J by 6 bases, with 7 bases between them. CDR3 size: 10 residues. This CDR3 reads CSVGGTEQYF. The CDR3 region has the DNA TGCAGCGTTGGAGGGACCGAGCAGTACTTC.

The chain carries TRBV7-2 and TRBJ2-5, with 8 bases that match TRBD2. Germline CDR1 SGHTA, CDR2 FQGNSA. V dropped 3 bases and J dropped 5; count of bases not matched to a gene: 8. The CDR3 is 15 residues long. Here the CDR3 reads CASSFKAGARETQYF. CDR3 bases: TGTGCCAGCAGCTTTAAAGCGGGGGCCAGGGAGACCCAGTACTTC.

The rearrangement links TRBV29-1 to TRBJ2-7; TRBD2 aligns across 9 bases. This CDR3 comprises 13 residues. Germline-derived CDR1 and CDR2 are SQVTM and ANQGSEA. Losses at the gene ends were 5 bases for V and 4 bases for J; bases not matched to a gene: 6. The chain's CDR3 is CSVSLAGFYEQYF. The CDR3, as DNA: TGCAGCGTTTCGCTAGCGGGGTTTTACGAGCAGTACTTC.

The rearrangement links TRBV9 to TRBJ2-3; the D gene is possibly TRBD2 (7 bases). Trimming cost V 4 bases and J 4 bases, with 19 bases left between them. Germline CDR1 reads SGDLS; CDR2 reads YYNGEE. This CDR3 has 16 amino acids. The CDR3: CASSPGGRRGPDTQYF. CDR3 coding DNA: TGTGCCAGCAGCCCGGGGGGCCGAAGGGGCCCAGATACGCAGTATTTT.

This clone was counted a few times. The chain has TRBV7-2 and TRBJ2-5, with 10 nucleotides matching TRBD1. Germline CDR1 SGHTA, CDR2 FQGNSA. The length of the CDR3 is 14 residues. V was clipped by 5 bases and J by 8 bases; unmatched bases: 8. This CDR3 reads CASSAAGTGATQYF. CDR3 DNA sequence: TGTGCCAGCAGCGCCGCCGGGACAGGGGCTACCCAGTACTTC.

On this clone itself: A far bigger clonotype differs at one base, so this is likely a read error. The V and J genes are TRBV7-2 and TRBJ2-7, with D perhaps matching TRBD1 (6 bases). V lost 5 bases to trimming and J lost 2 bases, with 16 bases between them. This CDR3 has 15 residues. Looked up from germline, CDR1 is SGHTA and CDR2 is FQGNSA. This CDR3 reads CASSTNTGHTYEQYF. The CDR3 coding sequence is TGTGCCAGCAGCACCAATACGGGACACACCTACGAGCAGTACTTC.

This clone showed up just a few times. The limits of the CDR3 on the DNA are not certain, so only TCRdb's listed CDR3 is given. CDR3 residues: CAWSVATGTSPYF. The V and J genes are TRBV30 and TRBJ2-5; the D segment call TRBD2 is taken from the table without a DNA check. The CDR3 region is 13 residues in length, termini included. Germline V gives CDR1 GTSNPN, CDR2 SVGIG (reference sequence).

The sample holds a few counts of this clone. The J gene is TRBJ2-5, the V gene TRBV9, with D unclear. The CDR3 is 15 amino acids. Germline CDR1 reads SGDLS; CDR2 reads YYNGEE. Trimming shortened V by 0 bases and J by 1 base, and 10 bases separated the two germline ends. The CDR3 loop is CASSVGGNLQETQYF. In nucleotides, the CDR3 is TGTGCCAGCAGCGTAGGCGGCAATCTCCAAGAGACCCAGTACTTC.

As for this clone: At the DNA level, this CDR3 is encoded by other sequences in the same sample as well. The CDR3 nucleotides read TGTGCCTGGAGTGCGCGACCGGGACAGAGTTCCGGGGAGCTGTTTTTT. As protein: CAWSARPGQSSGELFF. The chain has TRBV30 and TRBJ2-2; TRBD1 aligns across 7 bases. The junction had 11 bases not matched to a gene; V was cut back by 1 base and J by 6 bases. CDR1 and CDR2 (germline): GTSNPN, SVGIG (reference sequence). The CDR3 has 16 amino acids.

The rearrangement joins TRBV10-3 to TRBJ1-4; TRBD1 matches 8 bases. The V gene's germline CDR1 is ENHRY and CDR2 SYGVKD. J was trimmed by 0 bases and V by 3 bases; bases with no gene match: 3. CDR3 size: 16 residues. Here the CDR3 DNA reads TGTGCCATCAGTGACTCGACAGGGGCAACTAATGAAAAACTGTTTTTT. This codes for CAISDSTGATNEKLFF.